This TCR beta chain is drawn from a study of monozygotic twins with inflammatory bowel disease. TCRdb re-called the 5' RACE reads; one entry per CDR3 protein, DNA not given. This sample's clone table lists 200,000 to 250,000 distinct CDR3 sequences. CDR1 is KGHSH, CDR2 LQKENI, per germline. CDR3 length equals 16 residues. This chain uses TRBV18 with TRBJ1-3. The sequencing input was blood. This clonotype was sampled from a human donor with ulcerative colitis or Crohn's disease, or a healthy co-twin of an affected twin (not recorded which). The CDR3 here is CASSPSRTVSGNTIYF. Supplemented by reference TRBV18 and TRBJ1-3, the full variable domain reads NAGVMQNPRHLVRRRGQEARLRCSPMKGHSHVYWYRQLPEEGLKFMVYLQKENIIDESGMPKERFSAEFPKEGPSILRIQQVVRGDSAAYFCASSPSRTVSGNTIYFGEGSWLTVV.